The 9 T cell receptor beta chains reported below all come from one sample, sequenced in a study of T-cell memory formation after mild COVID-19. A single record per CDR3 protein comes from TCRdb applying MiXCR to the 5' RACE reads. Of about 84,000 distinct CDR3 sequences in the sample, about 14% are singletons; the top ten hold 25% to 35%. The specimen was PBMCs or a T cell subset sorted from them (not recorded which). These receptor sequences come from an adult woman who had mild COVID-19 (a few samples of this study predate the infection). Cell type and time point are not known.

This clonotype came up a few times. This sequence joins TRBV4-1 and TRBJ2-1; D tentatively fits TRBD1 or TRBD2 (5 bases each). The V end was cut by 5 bases, the J end by 0 bases, with 17 bases between. Looked up from germline, CDR1 is MGHRA and CDR2 is YSYEKL. CDR3 length: 17 amino acids. The CDR3 region has the DNA TGCGCCAGCAGCGCTCGCGGTGGGGGTTCCTCCTACAATGAGCAGTTCTTC. Its translation: CASSARGGGSSYNEQFF.

This rearrangement joins TRBV7-9 to TRBJ1-1; TRBD1 might be the D (5 bases). This CDR3 region has 12 residues. Germline values: CDR1 SEHNR, CDR2 FQNEAQ (reference sequence). V lost 5 bases and J lost 6, with 10 bases in between. This CDR3 reads CASSLRGSEAFF. The CDR3 bases are TGTGCCAGCAGCCTCCGGGGCTCTGAAGCTTTCTTT.

The genes are TRBV24-1 and TRBJ2-2, with TRBD2 as a possible D gene (6 bases). Germline lookup yields CDR1 KGHDR and CDR2 SFDVKD. The CDR3 extends over 16 amino acids. V was shortened by 5 bases and J by 1 base, with 13 bases between the two germline ends. CDR3 nucleotides: TGTGCCACCAGTGCCCCAGCGGGCCTGAACACCGGGGAGCTGTTTTTT. It is translated as CATSAPAGLNTGELFF.

This clonotype was detected a few times. The chain is built from TRBV4-1 and TRBJ2-5, with a tentative D call TRBD1 (6 bases). The V gene's germline CDR1 is MGHRA and CDR2 YSYEKL. V shed 4 bases and J shed 4 bases, with 13 bases lying between them. CDR3 length: 14 amino acids. CDR3 DNA sequence: TGCGCCAGCAGCCCGCAGGGGTTAGGAGAGACCCAGTACTTC. It encodes CASSPQGLGETQYF.

This clonotype was recorded a few times. V gene TRBV12-3 or TRBV12-4 combines with J gene TRBJ2-1, with 9 bases matching TRBD2. The CDR3 loop spans 14 amino acids. V lost 4 bases, J lost 5 bases, and 3 bases stayed unmatched. The chain's CDR3 is CASSSSGMDNEQFF. For the CDR3, the DNA is TGTGCCAGCAGTTCTAGCGGGATGGACAATGAGCAGTTCTTC.

This clonotype has a handful of counts. This rearrangement joins TRBV7-6 to TRBJ2-3; 11 positions match TRBD2. Germline V gives CDR1 SGHVS, CDR2 FNYEAQ. CDR3 length: 15 residues. V shed 6 bases and J 3 bases; nucleotides not matched to a gene: 5. CDR3 DNA sequence: TGTGCCAGCAGTTATACTAGCGGGAGAACAGATACGCAGTATTTT. Translating gives CASSYTSGRTDTQYF.

This clonotype turned up a few times. The chain is built from TRBV21-1 and TRBJ2-1; the table gives TRBD2 as D, unverified against the DNA. TRBV21-1 is given as a pseudogene. The CDR3 extends over 20 amino acids. The CDR3 spells CASSKTGTSGISSSYNEQFF. CDR3 bases: TGTGCCAGCAGCAAAACCGGGACTAGCGGGATCTCGAGCTCCTACAATGAGCAGTTCTTC.

This clonotype was recorded many times. The rearrangement uses TRBV7-9 and TRBJ2-1, with TRBD2 matching over 11 bases. The CDR3 totals 16 residues. From germline, CDR1 is SEHNR and CDR2 FQNEAQ (reference sequence). J lost 3 bases, V lost 3 bases, and 4 bases had no gene match. The CDR3 DNA reads TGTGCCAGCAGCTTTACCGGGACTAGCGGCTACAATGAGCAGTTCTTC. Translation: CASSFTGTSGYNEQFF.

The chain joins TRBV4-3 to TRBJ2-1, with 15 bases lining up with TRBD2. J gave up 7 bases and V 0 bases, and 10 bases lay outside the gene matches. The germline V gene encodes CDR1 LGHNA and CDR2 YSLEER. The CDR3 is made up of 19 amino acids. The CDR3: CASSQDGLAGGNPMNEQFF. CDR3 nucleotide sequence: TGCGCCAGCAGCCAAGATGGACTAGCGGGAGGGAACCCTATGAATGAGCAGTTCTTC.